A selection of T cell receptor beta chains follows, all from one sample in a study of T-cell reconstitution after alpha-beta-depleted transplantation in children. TCRdb reprocessed the PCR reads with MiXCR, giving one entry per CDR3 protein. The sample yields a few hundred thousand distinct CDR3 sequences, 9.5% to 13% seen once. Material: PBMCs, obtained before TCRalphabeta/CD19-depleted stem cell transplant. These receptors were taken from a child less than two years old with acute myeloid leukemia, due to receive a stem cell transplant. Both conserved end residues are part of each CDR3. The D gene is left open where the match is weak. Where a row states a size, it is once, few, many or the class of an expanded clone; other rows omit it.

j_call | clone_size | d_call | v_call | cdr3_aa | cdr3_nt
TRBJ2-3 | NA | NA | TRBV5-1 | CASSLALDPRTDTQYF | TGCGCCAGCAGCTTGGCCCTGGATCCTCGCACAGATACGCAGTATTTT
TRBJ2-7 | NA | TRBD1 | TRBV7-9 | CASSFRTGGRDEQYF | TGTGCCAGCAGCTTCCGGACAGGGGGTCGGGACGAGCAGTACTTC
TRBJ2-7 | many | NA | TRBV6-2/TRBV6-3 | CASSYSYNSYEQYF | TGTGCCAGCAGTTACTCTTACAATTCCTACGAGCAGTACTTC
TRBJ1-6 | many | NA | TRBV20-1 | CSARSGNNSPLHF | TGCAGTGCAAGGAGCGGGAATAATTCACCCCTCCACTTT
TRBJ2-1 | many | TRBD1 | TRBV7-2 | CASSLAQGGYEQFF | TGTGCCAGCAGCTTAGCACAGGGGGGCTATGAGCAGTTCTTC
TRBJ2-1 | few | NA | TRBV23-1 | CASSQSIGLPYYNEQFF | TGCGCCAGCAGTCAATCGATTGGTCTACCCTACTACAATGAGCAGTTCTTC
TRBJ2-7 | many | TRBD2 | TRBV10-3 | CAIGTRFYEQYF | TGTGCCATCGGGACTAGATTTTACGAGCAGTACTTC
TRBJ1-5 | NA | NA | TRBV6-2/TRBV6-3 | CASSYSRRNAQVYSNQPQHF | TGTGCCAGCAGTTACTCGAGGCGTAACGCCCAAGTATATAGCAATCAGCCCCAGCATTTT
TRBJ1-2 | many | TRBD1 | TRBV6-2/TRBV6-3 | CASSGRGTGLPVVYGYTF | TGTGCCAGCAGTGGGCGAGGGACAGGCTTGCCAGTCGTCTATGGCTACACCTTC
TRBJ2-4 | many | NA | TRBV12-3/TRBV12-4 | CASSSSGEDFQYF | TGTGCCAGCAGTTCGTCGGGAGAGGATTTTCAGTACTTC
TRBJ2-4 | many | TRBD1 | TRBV18 | CASSPDREWWDKNIQYF | TGTGCCAGCTCACCAGACAGGGAGTGGTGGGACAAAAACATTCAGTACTTC
TRBJ2-2 | many | TRBD2 | TRBV27 | CARVAGMVTGELFF | TGTGCCAGGGTAGCGGGGATGGTTACCGGGGAGCTGTTTTTT
TRBJ1-1 | few | NA | TRBV7-2 | CASSLGRQREAFF | TGTGCCAGCAGCTTAGGGAGACAGCGGGAAGCTTTCTTT
TRBJ2-1 | many | NA | TRBV20-1 | CSAKRGESYNEQFF | TGCAGTGCTAAGCGAGGGGAGTCCTACAATGAGCAGTTCTTC
TRBJ1-2 | many | NA | TRBV20-1 | CSARDGQINYGYTF | TGCAGTGCTAGAGACGGACAAATTAACTATGGCTACACCTTC
TRBJ2-1 | many | NA | TRBV29-1 | CSVEGPLERSYNEQFF | TGCAGCGTTGAAGGGCCCCTCGAGCGGAGCTACAATGAGCAGTTCTTC
TRBJ1-1 | many | NA | TRBV7-8 | CASSLSMGTEAFF | TGTGCCAGCAGCTTATCAATGGGCACTGAAGCTTTCTTT
TRBJ2-1 | many | NA | TRBV14 | CASSQGLTWVNEQFF | TGTGCCAGCAGCCAGGGTCTTACCTGGGTCAATGAGCAGTTCTTC
TRBJ2-2 | many | NA | TRBV6-1 | CASSLDSANTGELFF | TGTGCCAGCAGCCTGGACAGCGCGAACACCGGGGAGCTGTTTTTT
TRBJ2-1 | many | NA | TRBV7-3 | CASSLRRANEQFF | TGTGCCAGCAGCTTAAGGCGAGCCAATGAGCAGTTCTTC
TRBJ2-3 | many | TRBD2 | TRBV7-2 | CASSVLWEGTDTQYF | TGTGCCAGCAGCGTATTGTGGGAGGGAACAGATACGCAGTATTTT
TRBJ2-1 | NA | TRBD1 | TRBV13 | CASRQYGTGVLGQFF | TGTGCCAGCAGACAATACGGGACAGGCGTTCTTGGGCAGTTCTTC
TRBJ2-5 | many | NA | TRBV7-3 | CASSLGPWETQYF | TGTGCCAGCAGCTTAGGGCCGTGGGAGACCCAGTACTTC
TRBJ2-7 | NA | TRBD1 | TRBV18 | CASSKGQGSDEQYF | TGTGCCAGCTCAAAGGGACAGGGTTCCGACGAGCAGTACTTC
TRBJ2-2 | few | NA | TRBV7-2 | CASSLGATTGELFF | TGTGCCAGCAGCTTAGGGGCGACGACCGGGGAGCTGTTTTTT